What follows is one T cell receptor (beta chain) and its context. As yet, its antigen is unknown. In germline, CDR1 is SNHLY, CDR2 FYNNEI. Germline trimming cut 4 bases from V and 0 bases from J; bases unmatched to any gene: 4. This CDR3 region has 16 residues. The data were obtained in a study of response to subunit inactivated influenza vaccine. Whole-study findings and limits: It was the authors' suggestion that each seasonal influenza vaccination recruits few new T cells.

TCRdb fed the RT-PCR reads into MiXCR, producing one record per CDR3 protein. The table records roughly 290,000 distinct CDR3 sequences, roughly 22% of them present only once. The clonotype was recovered from a man between 50 and 75 years old who received an inactivated influenza vaccine. Sequenced material: PBMCs from blood, taken around 22 months after vaccination. This chain joins TRBV2 and TRBJ2-2, with 8 bases identical to TRBD1. The CDR3 region has the DNA TGTGCCAGCAGTGGACCGACAGGGGCGAACACCGGGGAGCTGTTTTTT. This gives the protein CASSGPTGANTGELFF. Variable domain in full (rest from reference TRBV2 and TRBJ2-2): EPEVTQTPSHQVTQMGQEVILRCVPISNHLYFYWYRQILGQKVEFLVSFYNNEISEKSEIFDDQFSVERPDGSNFTLKIRSTKLEDSAMYFCASSGPTGANTGELFFGEGSRLTVL.